The TCR beta chain under discussion was sequenced for a study of cytomegalovirus exposure and HLA in healthy donors. Study summary: Prior work identified 120 million or so unique TCR beta sequences in approximately 180 million T cells. Overall study findings and caveats: A later analysis, which compared TCR beta chains of equal frequency, found the HLA-associated ones more clonally expanded. Judged likely to be a sequencing artifact was a cluster of highly shared sequence variants. The dataset shows that most TCR sequences were rare, while some public TCRs occurred in many donors.

Concerning this clone: As yet, its antigen is unknown.

With 60 Vbeta and 13 Jbeta primers, the PCR was carried out. Sequencing was performed with immunoSEQ multiplex PCR; in TCRdb, only in-frame clones are kept and a portion is missing. Of 170,000 or so clones in the sample, approximately 81% were seen once. The sample was PBMCs. The clonotype originates from a boy between 2 and 10 years old in good health and CMV-seronegative.

In nucleotides, the CDR3 is TGTGCCAGCAGCCACCGGGGACTAGCGGGATTCGAGACCCAGTACTTC. This encodes CASSHRGLAGFETQYF. V and J are TRBV14 and TRBJ2-5, with TRBD2 matching 13 bases. The CDR3 sequence is 16 residues long. Looked up from germline, CDR1 is SGHDN and CDR2 is FVKESK. The V gene end was trimmed by 3 bases and the J gene end by 5 bases; junction bases not matched to a gene: 6.